The 5 T cell receptor beta chains in this list originate from one sample, sequenced in a study of radiation and T cells in renal cell carcinoma. Time point given: blood 2 weeks post-SBRT. Treatment of the sample: 15 Gy SBRT to primary tumor, nephrectomy 4 weeks later. The assay was immunoSEQ multiplex PCR, and TCRdb's table has in-frame clones only and misses some. The table records approximately 120,000 clones, 81% of them present only once. The material sequenced was blood, taken from a patient whose treatment included radiotherapy and nephrectomy. These receptors were taken from a man in his forties or fifties with renal cell carcinoma.

This clone was found once. This sequence joins TRBV6-1 and TRBJ2-7; TRBD2 aligns across 11 bases. The V and J ends lost 6 bases and 1 base, in that order; junction bases with no gene match: 5. CDR1 and CDR2 (germline): MNHNS, SASEGT. The CDR3 runs 15 residues. The CDR3 loop is CASSGTSGFSYEQYF. The CDR3 nucleotides read TGTGCCAGCAGCGGGACTAGCGGCTTTTCCTACGAGCAGTACTTC.

The chain couples TRBV9 to TRBJ2-5; TRBD2 might be the D (6 bases). Germline-derived CDR1 and CDR2 are SGDLS and YYNGEE. This CDR3 has 16 amino acids. V lost 3 bases to trimming and J lost 5 bases, with 20 bases between them. The CDR3 protein is CASSAWGVTAGETQYF. The DNA of the CDR3 is TGTGCCAGCAGCGCCTGGGGGGTGACAGCAGGGGAGACCCAGTACTTC.

The chain joins TRBV4-2 to TRBJ1-2, with D perhaps TRBD1 (6 bases). V was pared by 5 bases and J by 5 bases, with 15 bases between. The CDR3 loop spans 14 amino acids. In germline, CDR1 is LGHNA, CDR2 YNFKEQ. The CDR3 loop is CASSLSGARYGYTF. The CDR3 nucleotides are TGTGCCAGCAGCTTGTCAGGGGCAAGGTATGGCTACACCTTC.

V gene TRBV5-5 combines with J gene TRBJ1-1, with D possibly being TRBD1 (5 bases). The CDR3 covers 15 residues. Deletions cut 2 bases from V and 3 bases from J, with 14 bases between. Germline CDR1 and CDR2: SGHKS and YYEKEE (reference sequence). The CDR3 spells CASSLEGGGYTEAFF. The CDR3 nucleotides read TGTGCCAGCAGCTTAGAGGGTGGGGGGTACACTGAAGCTTTCTTT.

The chain joins TRBV2 to TRBJ2-1; 8 bases agree with TRBD2. The V segment lost 3 bases and the J segment 6 bases; nucleotides outside the gene matches: 4. Germline assignment: CDR1 SNHLY and CDR2 FYNNEI. The CDR3 has 14 amino acids. This CDR3 reads CASSDSGEGNEQFF. The CDR3 bases are TGTGCCAGCAGTGATAGCGGGGAGGGCAATGAGCAGTTCTTC.